The 5 T cell receptor beta chains below were found in one sample sequenced in a study of T cell therapy after organ transplantation. Antigens for these TCRs are unknown. The repertoire was sequenced with immunoSEQ multiplex PCR; TCRdb's copy has only in-frame clones and lacks some. The sample has 44,000 or so clones; roughly 93% are singletons. Sample: CD8+ T cells from blood, taken before autologous CMV-specific T cell therapy. The receptors were gathered from a human patient who had received a solid organ transplant and had CMV disease.

V is TRBV18 and J is TRBJ2-5, with 10 bases aligning to TRBD2. Germline V gene sequence: CDR1 KGHSH, CDR2 LQKENI. Losses at the gene ends were 2 bases for V and 5 bases for J; bases not matched to a gene: 14. The CDR3 has 18 residues. The CDR3 reads CASSPEASGSYFGETQYF. Here the CDR3 DNA reads TGTGCCAGCTCACCAGAGGCTAGCGGGAGCTACTTCGGGGAGACCCAGTACTTC.

This clone was recorded only once. The chain links TRBV9 to TRBJ2-1; 8 bases align to TRBD2. The V gene's germline CDR1 is SGDLS and CDR2 YYNGEE. V lost 4 bases to trimming and J lost 3 bases; unmatched junction nucleotides: 6. The CDR3 loop spans 15 amino acids. CDR3 nucleotide sequence: TGTGCCAGCAGCATCGGGACTAGATACTACAATGAGCAGTTCTTC. The encoded protein is CASSIGTRYYNEQFF.

This clone has a handful of counts. This chain uses TRBV5-4 with TRBJ1-2; D ambiguous. The CDR3 runs to 14 residues. Between the trimmed V and J ends, which lost 3 bases and 7 bases, there was a span of 16 bases. Germline V gives CDR1 SGHNT, CDR2 YYREEE (reference sequence). The chain's CDR3 is CASSYEEPPGGYTF. The CDR3 DNA follows: TGTGCCAGCAGCTACGAGGAGCCTCCTGGTGGCTACACCTTC.

CDR3 sequence (DNA): TGTGCCAGTAGTGACAGGGTCCTTACACGAAGCTCTGGAAACACCATATATTTT. Its protein is CASSDRVLTRSSGNTIYF. The genes are TRBV19 and TRBJ1-3; 7 positions match TRBD1. V shed 5 bases, J shed 0 bases, and the junction held 13 bases outside the gene matches. Germline V gives CDR1 LNHDA, CDR2 SQIVND (reference sequence). The CDR3 is made up of 18 amino acids.

This clone was counted a single time. At one end the junction does not follow the germline gene, possibly because of a read error. This chain connects TRBV7-9 to TRBJ2-7; possible D gene TRBD2, 6 bases. From germline, CDR1 is SEHNR and CDR2 FQNEAQ (reference sequence). The CDR3 consists of 14 residues. The CDR3 nucleotides are TGTGCCAGCAGCCTAGTAGCGGACTCCCACGAGCAGTACTTC. Amino acids: CASSLVADSHEQYF.